These T cell receptor beta chains were read from a single sample in a study of T-cell reconstitution after alpha-beta-depleted transplantation in children. TCRdb re-derived calls from the PCR reads in MiXCR, one entry per CDR3 protein. The sample shows around 960,000 distinct CDR3 sequences, about 31% of them seen only once. The material was PBMCs, mostly from graft donor cells, obtained 360 days after TCRalphabeta/CD19-depleted stem cell transplant. The receptor source for this set is a boy younger than two who had a stem cell transplant for SCID, so the T cells may come from the graft donor. The CDR3 runs from the conserved cysteine through the conserved F or W. The D gene is left open where the match is weak. A clone size is listed for some rows: how often the clone was seen (once, few, many), or a class if it is expanded.

CDR3 protein	CDR3 DNA	clone size	D gene	J gene	V gene
CASSLISAGGYNEQFF	TGCGCCAGCAGCTTGATTTCGGCAGGGGGCTACAATGAGCAGTTCTTC	NA	TRBD1	TRBJ2-1	TRBV5-1
CASSLGWNTEAFF	TGTGCCAGCAGCTTAGGATGGAACACTGAAGCTTTCTTT	many	NA	TRBJ1-1	TRBV7-8
CASSQQIHSTDTQYF	TGTGCCAGCAGCCAACAGATACATAGCACAGATACGCAGTATTTT	few	NA	TRBJ2-3	TRBV11-2
CSATPNRVVGETQYF	TGCAGTGCAACACCCAACAGGGTCGTTGGGGAGACCCAGTACTTC	NA	NA	TRBJ2-5	TRBV20-1
CASSPLGRGAIGELFF	TGCGCCAGCAGCCCTCTGGGCAGGGGAGCCATCGGGGAGCTGTTTTTT	few	NA	TRBJ2-2	TRBV5-1
CASTPGSNQPQHF	TGTGCCAGCACCCCAGGGAGCAATCAGCCCCAGCATTTT	few	NA	TRBJ1-5	TRBV12-3/TRBV12-4
CSARKRGVTGELFF	TGCAGTGCTAGGAAGCGGGGGGTGACCGGGGAGCTGTTTTTT	NA	TRBD2	TRBJ2-2	TRBV20-1
CASSQDKGGTSHNYEQYF	TGTGCCAGCAGCCAAGACAAAGGGGGGACTTCACATAACTACGAGCAGTACTTC	NA	NA	TRBJ2-7	TRBV4-2
CASRPPYEQYF	TGTGCCAGCAGACCACCTTACGAGCAGTACTTC	NA	NA	TRBJ2-7	TRBV3-1
CSARERGQGLPYEQYF	TGCAGTGCTAGAGAGAGGGGTCAGGGTTTACCGTACGAGCAGTACTTC	NA	NA	TRBJ2-7	TRBV20-1
CATSRDLWTGGENIQYF	TGTGCCACCAGCAGAGACCTCTGGACAGGGGGGGAAAACATTCAGTACTTC	NA	TRBD1	TRBJ2-4	TRBV15
CASSLMGLADAKNIQYF	TGCGCCAGCAGCTTAATGGGACTAGCTGACGCCAAAAACATTCAGTACTTC	NA	TRBD2	TRBJ2-4	TRBV5-1
CASSVIGWGEKLFF	TGTGCCAGCAGCGTTATAGGGTGGGGTGAAAAACTGTTTTTT	NA	NA	TRBJ1-4	TRBV6-1
CASSQRTGTRNSPLHF	TGTGCCAGCAGCCAACGAACCGGGACCAGGAATTCACCCCTCCACTTT	NA	NA	TRBJ1-6	TRBV3-1
CASSPGQRWDTEAFF	TGCGCCAGCAGCCCGGGACAACGTTGGGACACTGAAGCTTTCTTT	few	NA	TRBJ1-1	TRBV5-1
CAISEPPSDEQFF	TGTGCCATCAGTGAGCCCCCATCGGATGAGCAGTTCTTC	NA	NA	TRBJ2-1	TRBV10-3
CASSQEWRGGRTDTQYF	TGCGCCAGCAGCCAAGAATGGCGGGGGGGCCGCACAGATACGCAGTATTTT	NA	TRBD2	TRBJ2-3	TRBV4-3
CASSLDGVITEAFF	TGTGCCAGCAGTTTAGACGGGGTCATCACTGAAGCTTTCTTT	NA	NA	TRBJ1-1	TRBV12-3/TRBV12-4
CASSQGAGIANYGYTF	TGTGCCAGCAGCCAAGGGGCAGGGATAGCGAACTATGGCTACACCTTC	few	NA	TRBJ1-2	TRBV3-1
CASSFGQGGLGKTF	TGTGCCAGCAGTTTTGGACAGGGGGGATTGGGTAAAACCTTC	NA	TRBD1	TRBJ2-7	TRBV6-5
CASSLTGGLGDTQYF	TGCGCCAGCAGCTTGACGGGGGGGCTGGGAGATACGCAGTATTTT	NA	TRBD2	TRBJ2-3	TRBV5-1
CASSAVAAYF	TGTGCCAGCAGTGCGGTGGCAGCCTACTTT	NA	NA	TRBJ1-6	TRBV2
CASSPPGLAGGEQFF	TGTGCCAGCAGCCCGCCGGGACTAGCGGGGGGGGAGCAGTTCTTC	many	TRBD2	TRBJ2-1	TRBV7-8
CAISESIPAALEKSYNEQFF	TGTGCCATCAGTGAGTCGATCCCTGCGGCTTTAGAGAAGTCCTACAATGAGCAGTTCTTC	few	NA	TRBJ2-1	TRBV10-3
CASSPWVANTGELFF	TGTGCCAGCTCACCATGGGTTGCGAACACCGGGGAGCTGTTTTTT	NA	NA	TRBJ2-2	TRBV18
CASSLVLGAEQYF	TGCGCCAGCAGCTTGGTGTTGGGGGCCGAGCAGTACTTC	NA	NA	TRBJ2-7	TRBV5-1
CASSYQPQHF	TGTGCCAGCAGCTATCAGCCCCAGCATTTT	few	NA	TRBJ1-5	TRBV28
CSVPGNDEQYF	TGCAGCGTTCCGGGGAACGACGAGCAGTACTTC	many	NA	TRBJ2-7	TRBV29-1
CSAPGQGRTEAFF	TGCAGTGCTCCTGGACAGGGTAGGACTGAAGCTTTCTTT	few	TRBD1	TRBJ1-1	TRBV20-1
CASSYVRTSGSADTQYF	TGTGCCAGCAGTTACGTCCGGACTAGCGGGAGTGCAGATACGCAGTATTTT	few	TRBD2	TRBJ2-3	TRBV6-5
CASSPWDAITGELFF	TGTGCCAGCAGCCCCTGGGACGCCATCACCGGGGAGCTGTTTTTT	NA	NA	TRBJ2-2	TRBV3-1
CASSMGGPKNIQYF	TGTGCCAGCAGTATGGGGGGGCCCAAAAACATTCAGTACTTC	few	NA	TRBJ2-4	TRBV27
CASSDPAGELFF	TGCGCCAGCAGTGACCCAGCTGGGGAGCTGTTTTTT	NA	NA	TRBJ2-2	TRBV10-1
CASSRDQGALGNEQFF	TGTGCCAGCAGTCGCGACCAGGGGGCGCTGGGGAATGAGCAGTTCTTC	few	TRBD1	TRBJ2-1	TRBV6-1
CSVEARRASQDNEQFF	TGCAGCGTTGAAGCCAGAAGGGCTAGCCAAGACAATGAGCAGTTCTTC	few	NA	TRBJ2-1	TRBV29-1
CASRDGQTMNTEAFF	TGCGCCAGCAGGGACGGACAGACCATGAACACTGAAGCTTTCTTT	NA	NA	TRBJ1-1	TRBV5-1
CSAQGQDSNEKLFF	TGCAGTGCGCAGGGACAGGACTCGAATGAAAAACTGTTTTTT	NA	TRBD1	TRBJ1-4	TRBV20-1